The sample holds a few counts of the clone carrying this T cell receptor beta chain. The data originate from a study of blood T cells in healthy people across ages. There are 15 residues in the CDR3. Germline V lookup: CDR1 SQVTM, CDR2 ANQGSEA. Losses at the gene ends were 6 bases for V and 5 bases for J; bases not matched to a gene: 12. It was with a sample-barcoded 5' primer and a J-beta primer mix that a second PCR of roughly 6 to 12 cycles was run. Template switching added a 12-random-nucleotide identifier to every cDNA molecule. TCRdb independently ran MiXCR on the 5' RACE reads; one entry per CDR3 protein. The sample contains hundreds of thousands of distinct CDR3 sequences, roughly 25% of which appear only once. Separately, the same data were catalogued under a study of T cells of mothers and their children. That paper states: Using around 1.6 ug per 15 ul, all extracted RNA underwent cDNA synthesis. The yield was over 8.5 million TCR beta CDR3 reads from each mother and a few million from each child. Clones that were microchimeric and persistent were not detected among T cells.

This rearrangement joins TRBV29-1 to TRBJ2-5; 10 bases agree with TRBD1. The origin of this receptor is a boy between 10 and 17 years old in good health. The sequenced material came from blood. The CDR3 region is CSVGSGQGRGETQYF. The DNA of the CDR3 is TGCAGCGTGGGATCGGGACAGGGGAGAGGGGAGACCCAGTACTTC.